Here is one T cell receptor (beta chain) with its context. The antigen it recognizes is unknown. Base qualities are not at hand, and no much larger clone is one base apart. These data originate in a study of beta chain features in type 1 diabetes (dated by TCRdb to the late 2010s). Background for the entire study: Mean age, gender distribution, total cell number and subset yield did not differ between patients and healthy donors. A total of around 110,000,000 sorted cells were examined across all samples, and RNA yield correlated strongly with the number of cells per subset. The study compared TCRB repertoires of sorted circulating CD4+ T cell subsets between recently diagnosed type 1 diabetes patients and matched healthy donors. Regulatory and stem cell-like memory subsets were isolated from only 8 patients and roughly 8 healthy donors, whereas naive and central memory subsets came from all 30 or so donors. What the study reported, not specific to this receptor: Shorter templates might have been favored by PCR, but patient and control samples were amplified and corrected together, so both groups would have been affected equally by any skew. Naive, central memory and regulatory TCRB repertoires appeared more similar among patients than among healthy donors. Fewer insertions and more nucleotide deletions at VDJ recombination sites were observed in patients with type 1 diabetes, implying thymic rearrangement abnormalities. Sequencing cDNA rather than genomic DNA could over-represent highly expressing activated cells, although activation and CD3 levels did not differ between groups. Type 1 diabetes patients showed a moderate but significant shortening of TCRB CDR3 length in all four CD4+ subsets. Only small numbers of individuals were included in the HLA sub-analyses, which left unresolved whether HLA type had any influence on TCRB rearrangement.

A single peripheral blood draw of about 116 mL on average was collected from each donor into heparinised tubes. A BD FACSAria II was used to sort naive, central memory, regulatory and stem cell-like memory CD4+ T cells with a panel that included CD45RO, CCR7, CD25, CD127, CD95 and CD27. All sorted populations exceeded 98% purity. PBMCs were separated immediately by Lymphoprep density gradient centrifugation and were stained directly, without being cultured. So that batch effects would be minimized, each experiment stained and sorted samples in pairs, pairing one healthy donor with one patient. The entire isolated RNA was reverse transcribed using the High Capacity cDNA Reverse Transcription Kit, and thus expressed TCRB transcripts were sequenced. Naive, central memory and regulatory T cell samples underwent deep immunoSEQ sequencing, averaging around 3.7 million total reads per sample. Sorted cells were lysed in RLT buffer and RNA was extracted with DNase-treated RNeasy Micro or Mini kits, depending on cell number. Each cell subset was processed separately to prevent cross-contamination, with patient and healthy donor samples processed together. The immunoSEQ multiplex PCR was used to amplify TCRB sequences from cDNA, generating 87-bp fragments that spanned the CDR3 region. The amplicons were sequenced using the Illumina HiSeq platform. In the original analysis: PCR bias was corrected computationally using synthetic template baselines, and reads within Hamming distance 2 were collapsed, with unmergeable singletons discarded. Reads were aligned against IMGT so that V, D and J genes, CDR3 length and insertions or deletions at six rearrangement sites could be assigned. Clonotype counts were normalized to sorted cell number within each subset before computing true diversity and Gini coefficients with the tcR R package. The overlap coefficient, calculated on TCRB nucleotide sequences, was used to quantify repertoire sharing. As a proxy for the pre-selection repertoire, out-of-frame TCRB sequences from naive cells were analyzed. The table comes from immuneACCESS by way of TCRdb, which keeps in-frame sequences with V and J called. Part of the clones is missing from these tables; in studies checked, under half for an unresolved V gene and the rest for unknown reasons. The V and J calls and clone size come from that table; D and trimming were worked out from the DNA. The sample table lists a few hundred thousand clones, more than 11% of them with a count of one. In total, the top ten clones hold about 0.02% of the sample.

The germline V gene specifies MGHRA as CDR1 and YSYEKL as CDR2. Between the V and J ends, shortened by 1 base and 6 bases respectively, the junction contains 12 bases. The CDR3 contains 15 residues, cysteine and phenylalanine counted. Kept here is only the CDR3 DNA, which spans 45 bases and is read in frame from base 1. Sequencing input: naive CD4+ T cells from blood. Per the publication, the cell subset or site label means: true naive CD4+ T cells. Recombination joined TRBV4-1 with TRBJ2-2; possibly the D gene is TRBD2, per 5 matching bases. The TCR was taken from a man aged 25-45 years with type 1 diabetes. CDR3 region: CASSQARAPAGELFF. The DNA reads TGCGCCAGCAGCCAAGCGAGGGCCCCAGCCGGGGAGCTGTTTTTT.